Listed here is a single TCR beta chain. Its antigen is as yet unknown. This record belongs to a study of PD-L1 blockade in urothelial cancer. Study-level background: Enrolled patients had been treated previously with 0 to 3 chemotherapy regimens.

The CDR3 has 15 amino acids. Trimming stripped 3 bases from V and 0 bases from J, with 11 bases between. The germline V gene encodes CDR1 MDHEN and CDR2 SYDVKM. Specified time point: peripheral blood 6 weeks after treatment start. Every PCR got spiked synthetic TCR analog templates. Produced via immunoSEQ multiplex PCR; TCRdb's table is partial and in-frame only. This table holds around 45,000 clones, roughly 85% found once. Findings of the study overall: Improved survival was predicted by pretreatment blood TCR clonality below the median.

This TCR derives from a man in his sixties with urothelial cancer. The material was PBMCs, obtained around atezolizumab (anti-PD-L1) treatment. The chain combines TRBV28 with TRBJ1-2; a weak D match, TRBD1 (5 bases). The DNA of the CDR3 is TGTGCCAGCAGTTTTATAGGACAAACTAACTATGGCTACACCTTC. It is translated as CASSFIGQTNYGYTF.